This TCR beta chain was profiled in a study of OX40 agonist ivuxolimab in advanced cancers. Study as a whole: Patients enrolled in dose escalation were diagnosed with hepatocellular carcinoma, melanoma, renal cell or head and neck cancer. A male proportion of about 84% was recorded, with mean age roughly 62 years and range about 20 to 79.

Note on this clone: The antigen is undetermined.

V shed 1 base and J shed 11 bases, with 8 bases lying between them. The CDR3 sequence is 11 residues long. CDR1 is SGHAT, CDR2 FQNNGV, per germline. Study observations and caveats: The CD4+ and CD8+ T cells in the blood had expanded clonally by week 6 at 0.1 to 3.0 mg/kg.

Libraries were prepared by immunoSEQ multiplex PCR; TCRdb keeps only in-frame clonotypes and omits some of them. The data contain about 48,000 clones, about 85% of them singletons. V and J are TRBV11-2 and TRBJ1-1; D not certain. Here the sequenced sample was CD4+ or CD8+ T cells sorted from blood, taken in a trial of the OX40 agonist ivuxolimab. This TCR derives from an adult with an advanced solid tumor such as melanoma, head and neck, liver or kidney cancer. CDR3 sequence reads: CASSLGETAFF. Written as DNA, the CDR3 is TGTGCCAGCAGCTTAGGGGAAACGGCTTTCTTT.